This T cell receptor beta chain derives from a study of shared clonotypes between healthy human individuals. The CDR3 has 14 amino acids. Germline V CDR1 and CDR2: SGHAT, FQNNGV. V shed 7 bases and J 5 bases; nucleotides not matched to a gene: 6. Sequencing was performed with immunoSEQ multiplex PCR; in TCRdb, only in-frame clones are kept and a portion is missing. The table lists about 2.4 million clones, 93% of them singletons. Division of CD4+ cells produced a CD45RA+ naive subset and a CD45RA-negative memory subset. Sample: naive CD4+ T cells from PBMCs. The subset here: CD45RA+ positively selected. The V call is TRBV11-2, the J call TRBJ2-7, with TRBD2 identical over 12 bases. The sequence was collected from a man between 18 and 35 years old in good health. Some clones in this sample may be carry-over from other donors' samples. The CDR3 reads CASTLAGGGHEQYF. In nucleotides, the CDR3 is TGTGCCAGCACCCTAGCGGGAGGGGGGCACGAGCAGTACTTC.